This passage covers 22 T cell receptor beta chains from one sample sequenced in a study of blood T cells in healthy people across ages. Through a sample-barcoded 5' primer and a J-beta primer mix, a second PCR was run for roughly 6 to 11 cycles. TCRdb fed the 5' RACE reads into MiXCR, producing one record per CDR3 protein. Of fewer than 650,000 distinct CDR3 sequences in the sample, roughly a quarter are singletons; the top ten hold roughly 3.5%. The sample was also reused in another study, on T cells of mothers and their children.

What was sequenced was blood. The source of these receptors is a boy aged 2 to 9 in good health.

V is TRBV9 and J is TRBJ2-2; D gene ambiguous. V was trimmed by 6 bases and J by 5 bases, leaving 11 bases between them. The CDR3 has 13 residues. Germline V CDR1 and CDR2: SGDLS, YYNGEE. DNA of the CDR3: TGTGCCAGCAAGCAGACACTGACCGGGGAGCTGTTTTTT. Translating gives CASKQTLTGELFF.

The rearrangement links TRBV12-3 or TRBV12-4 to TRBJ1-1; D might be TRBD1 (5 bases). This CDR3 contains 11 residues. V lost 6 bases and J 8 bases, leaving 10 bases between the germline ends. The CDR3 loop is CASRLTAEAFF. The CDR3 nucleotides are TGTGCCAGCAGACTGACAGCCGAAGCTTTCTTT.

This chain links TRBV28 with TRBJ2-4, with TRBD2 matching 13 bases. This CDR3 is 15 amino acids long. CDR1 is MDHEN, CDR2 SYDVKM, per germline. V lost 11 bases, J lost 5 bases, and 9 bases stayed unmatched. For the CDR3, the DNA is TGTGCCCTTGACCGGACTAGCGGGAGTGAAAACATTCAGTACTTC. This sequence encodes CALDRTSGSENIQYF.

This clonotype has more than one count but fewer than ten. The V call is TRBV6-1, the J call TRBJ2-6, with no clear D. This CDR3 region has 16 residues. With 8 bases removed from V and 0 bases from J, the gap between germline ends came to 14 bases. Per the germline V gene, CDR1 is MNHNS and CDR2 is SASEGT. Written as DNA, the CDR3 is TGTGCCAGCTCCCCAGCGAGAACCTCTGGGGCCAACGTCCTGACTTTC. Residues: CASSPARTSGANVLTF.

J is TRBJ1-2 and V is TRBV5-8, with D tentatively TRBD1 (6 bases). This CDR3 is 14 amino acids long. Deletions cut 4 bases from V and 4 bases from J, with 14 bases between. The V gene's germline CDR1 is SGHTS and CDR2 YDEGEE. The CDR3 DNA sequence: TGTGCCAGCAGCCGGGGGCAGCAGGGCTATGGCTACACCTTC. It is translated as CASSRGQQGYGYTF.

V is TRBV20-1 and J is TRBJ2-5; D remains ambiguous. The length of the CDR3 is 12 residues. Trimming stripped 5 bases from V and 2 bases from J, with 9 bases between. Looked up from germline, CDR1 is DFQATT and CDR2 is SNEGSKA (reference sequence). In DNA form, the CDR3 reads TGCAGTGCTCAAAGAGCTCAAGAGACCCAGTACTTC. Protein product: CSAQRAQETQYF.

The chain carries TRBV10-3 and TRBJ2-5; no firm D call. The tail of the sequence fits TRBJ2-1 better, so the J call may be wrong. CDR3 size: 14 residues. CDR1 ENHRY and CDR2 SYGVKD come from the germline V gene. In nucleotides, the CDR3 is TGTGCCATCAGTGAGTCATACCTACACAATGAGCAGTTCTTC. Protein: CAISESYLHNEQFF.

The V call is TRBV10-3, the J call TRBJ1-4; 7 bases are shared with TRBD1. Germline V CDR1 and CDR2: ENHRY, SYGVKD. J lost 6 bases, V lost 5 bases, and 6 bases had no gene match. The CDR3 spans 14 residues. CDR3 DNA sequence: TGTGCCATCAGTCTTGACAGGGCGGATGAAAAACTGTTTTTT. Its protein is CAISLDRADEKLFF.

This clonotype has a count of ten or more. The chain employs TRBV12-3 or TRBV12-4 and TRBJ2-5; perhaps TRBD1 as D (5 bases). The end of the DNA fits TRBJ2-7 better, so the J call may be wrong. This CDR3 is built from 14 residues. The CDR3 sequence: CASSWGSETYEQYF. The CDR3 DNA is TGTGCCAGCAGTTGGGGCAGTGAGACCTACGAGCAGTACTTC.

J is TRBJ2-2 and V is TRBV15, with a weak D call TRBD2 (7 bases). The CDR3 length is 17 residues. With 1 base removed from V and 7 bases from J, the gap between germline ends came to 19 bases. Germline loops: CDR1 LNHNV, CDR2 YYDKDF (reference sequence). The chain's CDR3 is CATSRVRGAGAFGELFF. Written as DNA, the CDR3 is TGTGCCACCAGCAGAGTCCGGGGGGCAGGGGCCTTCGGGGAGCTGTTTTTT.

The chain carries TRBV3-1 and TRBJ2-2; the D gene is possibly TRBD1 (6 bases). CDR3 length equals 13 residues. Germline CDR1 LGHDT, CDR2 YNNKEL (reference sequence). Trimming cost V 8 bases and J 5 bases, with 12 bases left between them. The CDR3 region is CASGPGETGELFF. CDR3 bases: TGTGCCAGCGGACCAGGGGAGACCGGGGAGCTGTTTTTT.

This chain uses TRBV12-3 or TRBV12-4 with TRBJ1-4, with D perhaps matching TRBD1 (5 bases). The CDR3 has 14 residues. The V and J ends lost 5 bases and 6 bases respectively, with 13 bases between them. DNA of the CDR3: TGTGCCAGCAGTGTTGGGGCTACTGATGAAAAACTGTTTTTT. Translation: CASSVGATDEKLFF.

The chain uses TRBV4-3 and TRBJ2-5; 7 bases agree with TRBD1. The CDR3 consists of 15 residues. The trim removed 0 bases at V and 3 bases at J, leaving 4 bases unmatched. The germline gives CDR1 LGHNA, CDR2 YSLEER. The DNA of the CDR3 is TGCGCCAGCAGCCAAGATCCAGGGGGAGAAGAGACCCAGTACTTC. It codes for CASSQDPGGEETQYF.

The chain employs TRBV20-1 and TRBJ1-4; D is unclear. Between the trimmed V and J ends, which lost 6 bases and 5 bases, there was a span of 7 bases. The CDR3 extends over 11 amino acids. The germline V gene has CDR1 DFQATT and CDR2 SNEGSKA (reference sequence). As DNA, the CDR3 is TGCAGTGCCGTACTCAATGAAAAACTGTTTTTT. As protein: CSAVLNEKLFF.

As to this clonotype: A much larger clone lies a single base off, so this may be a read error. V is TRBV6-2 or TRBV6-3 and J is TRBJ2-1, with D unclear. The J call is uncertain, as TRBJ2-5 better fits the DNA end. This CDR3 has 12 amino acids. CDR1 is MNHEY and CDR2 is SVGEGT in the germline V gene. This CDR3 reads CASSYSMETQYF. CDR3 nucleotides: TGTGCCAGCAGTTACTCGATGGAGACCCAGTACTTC.

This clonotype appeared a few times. CDR3 sequence (DNA): TGTGCCAGCAACAGGGAAGAGACCCAGTACTTC. It is translated as CASNREETQYF. V and J are TRBV2 and TRBJ2-5; tentative D call: TRBD1 (6 bases). This CDR3 contains 11 residues. Germline CDR1 and CDR2: SNHLY and FYNNEI. The V gene lost 7 bases and the J gene lost 3 bases, with 6 bases spanning the gap.

CDR3 in DNA: TGTGCCAGCTCACCGACGGCGCGGCCCCAAGAGACCCAGTACTTC. It translates to CASSPTARPQETQYF. The chain recombines TRBV18 with TRBJ2-5; D is ambiguous. The V and J ends lost 3 bases and 1 base respectively, with 12 bases between them. The CDR3 totals 15 residues. Germline CDR1 is KGHSH and CDR2 is LQKENI.

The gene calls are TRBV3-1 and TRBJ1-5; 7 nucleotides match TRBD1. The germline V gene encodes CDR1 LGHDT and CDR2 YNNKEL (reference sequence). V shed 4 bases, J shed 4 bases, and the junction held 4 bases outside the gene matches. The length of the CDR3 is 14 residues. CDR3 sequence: CASSRTGVNQPQHF. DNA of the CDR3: TGTGCCAGCAGCCGTACAGGGGTTAATCAGCCCCAGCATTTT.

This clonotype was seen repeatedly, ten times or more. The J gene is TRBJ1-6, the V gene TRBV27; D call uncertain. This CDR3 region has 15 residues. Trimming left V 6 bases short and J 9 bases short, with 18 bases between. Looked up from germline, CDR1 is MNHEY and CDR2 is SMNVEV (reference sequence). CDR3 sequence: CASSFLSGRPSPLHF. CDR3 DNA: TGTGCCAGCAGCTTCCTTTCTGGTCGGCCTTCACCCCTCCACTTT.

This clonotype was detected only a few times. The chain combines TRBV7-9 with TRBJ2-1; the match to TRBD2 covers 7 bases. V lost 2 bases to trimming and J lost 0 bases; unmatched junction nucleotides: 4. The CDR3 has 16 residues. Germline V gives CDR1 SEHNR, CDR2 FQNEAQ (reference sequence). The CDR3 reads CASSLTAGNSYNEQFF. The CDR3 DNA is TGTGCCAGCAGCTTAACAGCGGGGAACTCCTACAATGAGCAGTTCTTC. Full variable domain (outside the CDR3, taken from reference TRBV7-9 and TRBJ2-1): DTGVSQNPRHKITKRGQNVTFRCDPISEHNRLYWYRQTLGQGPEFLTYFQNEAQLEKSRLLSDRFSAERPKGSFSTLEIQRTEQGDSAMYLCASSLTAGNSYNEQFFGPGTRLTVL.

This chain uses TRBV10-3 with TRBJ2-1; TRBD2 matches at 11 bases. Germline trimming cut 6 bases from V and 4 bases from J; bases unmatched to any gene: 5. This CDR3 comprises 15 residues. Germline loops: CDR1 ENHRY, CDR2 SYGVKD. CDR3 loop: CAIRLAGDPYNEQFF. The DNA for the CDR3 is TGTGCCATCAGACTAGCGGGAGACCCTTACAATGAGCAGTTCTTC.

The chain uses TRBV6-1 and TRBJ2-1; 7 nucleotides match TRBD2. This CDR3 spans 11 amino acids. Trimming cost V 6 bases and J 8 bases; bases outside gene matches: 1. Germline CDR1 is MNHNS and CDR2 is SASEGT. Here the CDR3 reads CASRTSYEQFF. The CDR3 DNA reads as TGTGCCAGCAGGACTAGCTATGAGCAGTTCTTC.